The 22 T cell receptor beta chains reported below all come from one sample, sequenced in a study of liver allograft versus peripheral blood T cells. Study information: Blood and transplanted-liver T cell receptor repertoires from recipients were compared.

TCRdb used MiXCR to reprocess the reads, holding one entry per CDR3 protein. The sample records about 13,000 distinct CDR3 sequences, around 20% being singletons. Receptor source: a human patient who had a liver transplant. Some T cells may be supplied by the graft donor.

The chain is built from TRBV27 and TRBJ2-2; 12 bases are a match to TRBD2. CDR3 length: 17 amino acids. CDR1 MNHEY and CDR2 SMNVEV come from the germline V gene (reference sequence). V lost 3 bases to trimming and J lost 7 bases; unmatched junction nucleotides: 9. CDR3 sequence reads: CASSLASGRAYGGELFF. CDR3 sequence (DNA): TGTGCCAGCAGTTTGGCTAGCGGGAGGGCCTATGGCGGGGAGCTGTTTTTT.

The chain joins TRBV19 to TRBJ1-6; 7 bases fit TRBD1. This CDR3 is 15 amino acids long. Germline CDR1 reads LNHDA; CDR2 reads SQIVND (reference sequence). V lost 4 bases and J lost 7; bases outside the gene matches: 7. In DNA form, the CDR3 reads TGTGCCAGTAGTACCACGGGACAGTGGAATTCACCCCTCCACTTT. Translating gives CASSTTGQWNSPLHF.

This clonotype is deemed medium-sized. The chain is built from TRBV19 and TRBJ1-2; 7 bases fit TRBD1. CDR1 LNHDA and CDR2 SQIVND come from the germline V gene (reference sequence). The CDR3 consists of 13 residues. Trimming took 5 bases from V and 8 from J; bases not matched to a gene: 8. The CDR3 is CASSPGQAGGYTF. The CDR3 coding sequence is TGTGCCAGTAGTCCCGGACAGGCGGGAGGCTACACCTTC.

In this sample, this clonotype turned up a few times. The CDR3 loop reads CSAGEGQPQHF. In DNA form, the CDR3 reads TGCAGTGCTGGCGAGGGTCAGCCCCAGCATTTT. J is TRBJ1-5 and V is TRBV20-1; the D is unclear. Germline V lookup: CDR1 DFQATT, CDR2 SNEGSKA (reference sequence). The length of the CDR3 is 11 residues. Between the trimmed V and J ends, which lost 5 bases and 6 bases, there was a span of 8 bases.

At least ten counts were recorded for this clonotype. The chain has TRBV30 and TRBJ2-2; a weak D match, TRBD1 (6 bases). Germline V gene lookup returns CDR1 GTSNPN and CDR2 SVGIG (reference sequence). This CDR3 region has 14 residues. V was pared by 3 bases and J by 0 bases, with 8 bases between. CDR3 DNA: TGTGCCTGGAGGAGGACAGCGAACACCGGGGAGCTGTTTTTT. Translating it yields CAWRRTANTGELFF.

CDR3 sequence reads: CASSRTGNEYTF. The CDR3 DNA sequence: TGTGCCAGCAGCCGGACAGGGAACGAGTACACCTTC. This chain uses TRBV6-2 or TRBV6-3 with TRBJ1-2, with TRBD1 matching 8 bases. This CDR3 is built from 12 residues. Germline lookup yields CDR1 MNHEY and CDR2 SVGEGT. Losses at the gene ends were 6 bases for V and 11 bases for J; bases not matched to a gene: 8.

This clonotype was seen a single time. The chain recombines TRBV11-1 with TRBJ1-1, with D uncertain. This CDR3 spans 14 amino acids. CDR1 is SGHAT, CDR2 FQDESV, per germline (reference sequence). V lost 1 base, J lost 6 bases, and 12 bases lay in between. In DNA form, the CDR3 reads TGTGCCAGCAGCTTAGAGGGCGCGGGAGCTGAAGCTTTCTTT. It codes for CASSLEGAGAEAFF.

The sample holds many counts of this clonotype. J is TRBJ1-5 and V is TRBV19, with 7 positions matching TRBD1. The CDR3 runs 18 residues. V gave up 7 bases and J gave up 0 bases; unmatched junction bases: 15. Germline CDR1 is LNHDA and CDR2 is SQIVND (reference sequence). DNA for the CDR3: TGTGCCAGTAAGGACGCCGGGACAGAAAATTATAGCAATCAGCCCCAGCATTTT. Residues: CASKDAGTENYSNQPQHF.

This clonotype appeared many times. The gene calls are TRBV6-5 and TRBJ1-4; 8 bases match TRBD1. The trim removed 5 bases at V and 5 bases at J, leaving 7 bases unmatched. The CDR3 is 15 residues long. Looked up from germline, CDR1 is MNHEY and CDR2 is SVGAGI. CDR3 sequence: CASSRQGNLNEKLFF. CDR3 coding DNA: TGTGCCAGCAGTCGACAGGGGAACCTGAATGAAAAACTGTTTTTT.

In this sample, this clonotype is medium-sized (0.01 to 0.1%). The chain recombines TRBV10-3 with TRBJ1-2; D is ambiguous. Germline V gene lookup returns CDR1 ENHRY and CDR2 SYGVKD. The CDR3 length is 14 residues. V lost 0 bases and J 7 bases, leaving 12 bases between the germline ends. The CDR3 region has the DNA TGTGCCATCAGTGAGTCGGCAGACGATGGTGGCTACACCTTC. Translating it yields CAISESADDGGYTF.

This clonotype occurred a few times. The rearrangement links TRBV28 to TRBJ1-1; tentatively, D is TRBD1 (5 bases). The CDR3 totals 14 residues. CDR1 MDHEN and CDR2 SYDVKM come from the germline V gene. Trimming removed 2 bases at V and 6 bases at J, with 13 bases between. Written as DNA, the CDR3 is TGTGCCAGCAGTTTAGGGGGGAGGGTCGCTGAAGCTTTCTTT. Residues: CASSLGGRVAEAFF.

V gene TRBV12-5 combines with J gene TRBJ1-2; D is uncertain. The V gene lost 3 bases and the J gene lost 4 bases, with 9 bases spanning the gap. CDR1 LGHNT and CDR2 FRNRAP come from the germline V gene. The CDR3 consists of 13 residues. CDR3 in amino acids: CASGLMGSYGYTF. DNA for the CDR3: TGTGCTAGTGGTTTAATGGGTTCCTATGGCTACACCTTC. The variable domain in full, with the rest retrieved from reference TRBV12-5 and TRBJ1-2, is DARVTQTPRHKVTEMGQEVTMRCQPILGHNTVFWYRQTMMQGLELLAYFRNRAPLDDSGMPKDRFSAEMPDATLATLKIQPSEPRDSAVYFCASGLMGSYGYTFGSGTRLTVV.

The chain recombines TRBV19 with TRBJ2-7; either TRBD1 or TRBD2 may fit D (6 bases each). Deletions cut 3 bases from V and 6 bases from J, with 12 bases between. This CDR3 is built from 13 residues. Germline CDR1 is LNHDA and CDR2 is SQIVND (reference sequence). CDR3 in DNA: TGTGCCAGTAGTATCCCGGGGGCAGGCGAGCAGTACTTC. Protein sequence: CASSIPGAGEQYF.

By sample share, this clonotype is medium-sized (0.01 to 0.1%). The gene calls are TRBV7-9 and TRBJ2-1; 12 bases map to TRBD2. V dropped 6 bases and J dropped 8; count of bases not matched to a gene: 11. Per the germline V gene, CDR1 is SEHNR and CDR2 is FQNEAQ (reference sequence). The CDR3 has 16 amino acids. Written as DNA, the CDR3 is TGTGCCAGCAGTCCCTACGGGCTAGCGGGAGGGGATGAGCAGTTCTTC. This codes for CASSPYGLAGGDEQFF.

This clonotype is classed as medium-sized. J is TRBJ2-2 and V is TRBV29-1; TRBD2 aligns across 10 bases. V lost 7 bases and J lost 6; bases outside the gene matches: 11. The CDR3 totals 15 residues. The germline V gene has CDR1 SQVTM and CDR2 ANQGSEA. The DNA for the CDR3 is TGCAGCGCCAAAGTCCTAGCGGGAGTAGCCGGGGAGCTGTTTTTT. This translates into CSAKVLAGVAGELFF.

The chain links TRBV2 to TRBJ2-1; tentative D call: TRBD1 (6 bases). Germline assignment: CDR1 SNHLY and CDR2 FYNNEI. This CDR3 has 12 amino acids. V lost 6 bases to trimming and J lost 15 bases, with 18 bases between them. The CDR3 nucleotides read TGTGCCAGCAGAGGTACAGGGACCTGGGGGTTCTTC. This encodes CASRGTGTWGFF.

The genes are TRBV5-6 and TRBJ2-3; D perhaps matches TRBD2 (5 bases). CDR1 is SGHDT and CDR2 is YYEEEE in the germline V gene. This CDR3 contains 16 residues. Trimming left V 0 bases short and J 0 bases short, with 11 bases between. CDR3 sequence reads: CASSLGASLSTDTQYF. The CDR3 coding sequence is TGTGCCAGCAGCTTGGGCGCTAGCCTGAGCACAGATACGCAGTATTTT.

The chain links TRBV7-9 to TRBJ2-1; 7 bases are a match to TRBD2. The junction had 16 bases not matched to a gene; V was cut back by 3 bases and J by 8 bases. The CDR3 covers 17 residues. Germline assignment: CDR1 SEHNR and CDR2 FQNEAQ (reference sequence). CDR3 region: CASSFASGTEFGDEQFF. CDR3 sequence (DNA): TGTGCCAGCAGCTTCGCCAGCGGGACTGAATTTGGTGATGAGCAGTTCTTC. The full variable domain, its missing parts supplied by reference TRBV7-9 and TRBJ2-1, is DTGVSQNPRHKITKRGQNVTFRCDPISEHNRLYWYRQTLGQGPEFLTYFQNEAQLEKSRLLSDRFSAERPKGSFSTLEIQRTEQGDSAMYLCASSFASGTEFGDEQFFGPGTRLTVL.

The rearrangement joins TRBV9 to TRBJ2-5, with 8 bases lining up with TRBD2. Germline V gives CDR1 SGDLS, CDR2 YYNGEE. The CDR3 totals 16 residues. Unmatched junction bases numbered 7, after V lost 1 base and J lost 2 bases. The DNA for the CDR3 is TGTGCCAGCAGCGTATCGTACAGCGGGGGACAAGAGACCCAGTACTTC. Residues: CASSVSYSGGQETQYF.

This clonotype was detected many times. The chain employs TRBV9 and TRBJ1-4; D not certain. The V end lost 0 bases, the J end lost 7 bases, and 13 bases lay between the germline ends. CDR1 SGDLS and CDR2 YYNGEE come from the germline V gene. The length of the CDR3 is 15 residues. CDR3 nucleotide sequence: TGTGCCAGCAGCGTAGATCACACCATGGGTGAAAAACTGTTTTTT. Its protein product is CASSVDHTMGEKLFF. Complete variable domain (other parts from reference TRBV9 and TRBJ1-4): DSGVTQTPKHLITATGQRVTLRCSPRSGDLSVYWYQQSLDQGLQFLIQYYNGEERAKGNILERFSAQQFPDLHSELNLSSLELGDSALYFCASSVDHTMGEKLFFGSGTQLSVL.

Sample share makes this clonotype medium-sized. The chain has TRBV6-5 and TRBJ1-4, with 7 bases fitting TRBD1. This CDR3 is 14 amino acids long. Germline trimming cut 5 bases from V and 4 bases from J; bases unmatched to any gene: 4. Germline V gives CDR1 MNHEY, CDR2 SVGAGI. The CDR3 bases are TGTGCCAGCAGTCGACAGGGAAGTAATGAAAAACTGTTTTTT. It encodes CASSRQGSNEKLFF.

This clonotype is medium-sized. The V gene is TRBV18, the J gene TRBJ1-3, with a weak D call TRBD1 (5 bases). This CDR3 region has 15 residues. Germline loops: CDR1 KGHSH, CDR2 LQKENI. Trimming removed 3 bases at V and 2 bases at J, with 11 bases between. The CDR3 DNA reads TGTGCCAGCTCACCCCAGGGCGCAACTGGAAACACCATATATTTT. Amino acids: CASSPQGATGNTIYF.